This T cell receptor beta chain derives from a study of T cell responses to AZD1222 COVID-19 vaccine. General observations from the study: Repertoire samples came only from after the peak T cell response. Spike-wide vaccine-associated CD4 TCRs dominated at 160-218 and 743-854. Recipients of two AZD1222 doses showed rising Spike-specific TCR breadth and depth.

Clones were sequenced by immunoSEQ multiplex PCR, and TCRdb holds only the in-frame ones, with some missing. The sample contains 100,000 to 150,000 clones, more than 80% of which appear only once. The V and J ends lost 6 bases and 5 bases respectively, with 17 bases between them. This CDR3 comprises 15 residues. Germline CDR1 is MDHEN and CDR2 is SYDVKM. This clone has a single count. Its antigen is not identified. Sequencing used peripheral blood, obtained 28 days after the second AZD1222 dose. The rearrangement joins TRBV28 to TRBJ1-5, with D perhaps TRBD1 (6 bases). This TCR was recovered from an adult who received the AZD1222 COVID-19 vaccine. The CDR3 here is CASSPRTDSHQPQHF. CDR3 in DNA: TGTGCCAGCAGCCCACGGACAGATTCTCATCAGCCCCAGCATTTT. Variable domain in full (rest from reference TRBV28 and TRBJ1-5): DVKVTQSSRYLVKRTGEKVFLECVQDMDHENMFWYRQDPGLGLRLIYFSYDVKMKEKGDIPEGYSVSREKKERFSLILESASTNQTSMYLCASSPRTDSHQPQHFGDGTRLSIL.